Listed here is a single T cell receptor (beta chain). What it binds is not known. This sample was taken from a study of radiation and T cells in renal cell carcinoma. Study-level findings and limits: Without pretreatment biopsies, baseline tumor clonotype presence was undetermined.

Only in-frame clones appear in the TCRdb table, and some are missing; sequencing was by immunoSEQ multiplex PCR. The table lists about 150,000 clones, 80% to 90% of them singletons, with roughly 17% in the top ten. CDR1 and CDR2 (germline): SQVTM, ANQGSEA. There are 11 residues in the CDR3. The V segment lost 5 bases and the J segment 10 bases; nucleotides outside the gene matches: 5. Time point: blood 4 weeks post-SBRT, at nephrectomy. Treatment of the sample: 15 Gy SBRT to primary tumor, nephrectomy 4 weeks later. Nephrectomy followed 15 Gy stereotactic body radiation by 4 weeks. Blood was sampled at baseline, 2 weeks and 4 weeks after SBRT. The tumor was a clear cell renal cell carcinoma.

The rearrangement joins TRBV29-1 to TRBJ2-1, with TRBD2 identical over 7 bases. The receptor comes from a woman between 45 and 65 years old with renal cell carcinoma. Specimen: blood, collected from a patient whose treatment included radiotherapy and nephrectomy. CDR3 amino acids: CSVFSGLEQFF. CDR3 bases: TGCAGCGTTTTTTCGGGACTAGAGCAGTTCTTC.